This paragraph reports one T cell receptor (beta chain). The target antigen is unknown. The sample originates from a study of post-analysis software for immune sequencing data. Study results and caveats: Roughly five TRBV segments, including TRBV5-6, TRBV5-1 and TRBV20-1, were more frequent in patients than controls.

The CDR3 spans 15 residues. Germline values: CDR1 MDHEN, CDR2 SYDVKM. Between the trimmed V and J ends, which lost 6 bases and 7 bases, there was a span of 19 bases. TCR beta cDNA libraries had unique molecular identifiers. A single record per CDR3 protein comes from TCRdb applying MiXCR to the PCR reads. The sample has about 760,000 distinct CDR3 sequences; around 27% are singletons. The sample consisted of blood. The chain recombines TRBV28 with TRBJ2-1; D assignment may be TRBD1 or TRBD2 (5 bases each). This receptor was obtained from a girl aged 10 to 17 with multiple sclerosis. This CDR3 is CASRPPPGPWNEQFF. The CDR3 coding sequence is TGTGCCAGCAGACCTCCTCCGGGGCCATGGAATGAGCAGTTCTTC.